One sample yielded the 5 T cell receptor beta chains listed below, sequenced in a study of immune characterization of retroperitoneal liposarcoma. TCRdb re-derived calls from the PCR reads in MiXCR, one entry per CDR3 protein. Altogether thousands of distinct CDR3 sequences are present, under 30% being singletons, with the ten largest covering 28%. Source material: tumor tissue. These receptors were collected from a female donor with retroperitoneal liposarcoma.

This clonotype has at least ten counts. The chain links TRBV7-8 to TRBJ2-5, with unresolved D. The assigned J gene may be wrong: the sequence end matches TRBJ2-7 better. Germline CDR1 SGHVS, CDR2 FQNEAQ. The CDR3 consists of 15 residues. CDR3 bases: TGTGCCAGCAGCTTAGCTACCCCCGAGAAGGGCGAGCAGTACTTC. This gives the protein CASSLATPEKGEQYF.

The rearrangement uses TRBV6-1 and TRBJ2-1; 13 bases line up with TRBD2. The CDR3 totals 15 residues. Germline trimming cut 10 bases from V and 7 bases from J; bases unmatched to any gene: 10. Germline loops: CDR1 MNHNS, CDR2 SASEGT. The CDR3 loop is CATSRGTSGANEQFF. CDR3 DNA sequence: TGTGCCACCTCAAGGGGGACTAGCGGGGCTAATGAGCAGTTCTTC.

This clonotype was detected a few times. The chain couples TRBV10-1 to TRBJ2-1; 10 bases map to TRBD2. Germline V lookup: CDR1 WNHNN, CDR2 SYGVQD (reference sequence). Trimming at V came to 6 bases and at J to 6 bases, leaving 11 bases not matched to a gene. This CDR3 contains 16 residues. CDR3 nucleotide sequence: TGCGCCAGCAGCCTTTCTAGCGGGAGAGGGGGCAATGAGCAGTTCTTC. Protein product: CASSLSSGRGGNEQFF.

This clonotype turned up a few times. The chain links TRBV11-2 to TRBJ2-1; D perhaps matches TRBD1 (7 bases). The CDR3 has 16 amino acids. V shed 5 bases and J shed 5 bases, with 19 bases lying between them. Germline loops: CDR1 SGHAT, CDR2 FQNNGV. The CDR3 here is CASSLRGDRLNNEQFF. For the CDR3, the DNA is TGTGCCAGCAGCCTGAGGGGGGACAGACTTAACAATGAGCAGTTCTTC.

This clonotype has a count of ten or more. This chain uses TRBV12-3 or TRBV12-4 with TRBJ2-1; D ambiguous. The CDR3 spans 12 residues. Trimming stripped 2 bases from V and 10 bases from J, with 9 bases between. CDR3 amino acids: CASSLRRREQFF. CDR3 in DNA: TGTGCCAGCAGTTTACGCCGACGGGAGCAGTTCTTC.